Following are 12 T cell receptor beta chains from one sample sequenced in a study of human T cells and chemical hapten exposure. TCRdb independently ran MiXCR on the RACE reads; one entry per CDR3 protein. The sample contains more than 300,000 distinct CDR3 sequences, around 5.5% of which appear only once. Time point indicated: pre-sensitization, week 0. Treatment here: therapeutic diphenylcyclopropenone sensitization with weekly scalp DPC. The sample here was whole blood, taken in connection with sensitization to the hapten diphenylcyclopropenone (DPC). All receptors come from a woman between 18 and 29 years old with alopecia areata. Some clones in this sample may be carry-over from other donors' samples.

V usage is TRBV12-3 or TRBV12-4 and J usage is TRBJ2-3, with 10 nucleotides matching TRBD2. The V segment lost 3 bases and the J segment 4 bases; nucleotides outside the gene matches: 4. This CDR3 region has 15 residues. In DNA, the CDR3 is TGTGCCAGCAGTTTGATCGGGACTAGCGCAGATACGCAGTATTTT. Translated, it gives CASSLIGTSADTQYF.

V is TRBV6-6 and J is TRBJ2-3; D is perhaps TRBD2 (5 bases). Between the trimmed V and J ends, which lost 0 bases and 4 bases, there was a span of 11 bases. CDR3 length equals 15 residues. The germline gives CDR1 MNHNY, CDR2 SVGAGI (reference sequence). CDR3 bases: TGTGCCAGCAGTTACTCCAGGCGGGCGGCAGATACGCAGTATTTT. Its translation is CASSYSRRAADTQYF.

This clonotype has only a few counts. The rearrangement uses TRBV6-4 and TRBJ1-5; no reliable D call. Trimming removed 3 bases from V and 3 bases from J, with 12 bases in between. CDR3 length: 15 amino acids. Germline-derived CDR1 and CDR2 are MRHNA and SNTAGT. CDR3 DNA sequence: TGTGCCAGCAGTGAAATAGGACGGCTCAATCAGCCCCAGCATTTT. This encodes CASSEIGRLNQPQHF.

This clonotype came up many times. Written as DNA, the CDR3 is TGTGCCAGCAGCCAAGTCGGCGCAGCGGGGCATACAGATACGCAGTATTTT. Translating gives CASSQVGAAGHTDTQYF. V gene TRBV3-1 combines with J gene TRBJ2-3, with 7 nucleotides matching TRBD2. Trimming at V came to 1 base and at J to 3 bases, leaving 10 bases not matched to a gene. The length of the CDR3 is 17 residues. Germline V lookup: CDR1 LGHDT, CDR2 YNNKEL (reference sequence).

Points on this clonotype: Being one base from a much bigger clone, this may be a read error. The chain employs TRBV20-1 and TRBJ2-5, with TRBD2 matching 10 bases. V lost 4 bases, J lost 4 bases, and 9 bases stayed unmatched. The germline CDR1 and CDR2 sequences are DFQATT and SNEGSKA (reference sequence). The CDR3 has 15 amino acids. The CDR3 DNA reads TGCAGTGCTATTAGGACTAGCGGACACCGAGAGACCCAGTACTTC. Its protein is CSAIRTSGHRETQYF.

This clonotype was found many times. V and J are TRBV6-5 and TRBJ2-3; TRBD1 aligns across 8 bases. Unmatched junction bases numbered 14, after V lost 6 bases and J lost 3 bases. Germline V gene sequence: CDR1 MNHEY, CDR2 SVGAGI. This CDR3 has 17 amino acids. CDR3 in amino acids: CASSNTPGGGMTDTQYF. CDR3 in DNA: TGTGCCAGCAGCAATACCCCAGGGGGCGGGATGACAGATACGCAGTATTTT.

This clonotype was detected many times. The chain carries TRBV4-3 and TRBJ1-5; D is uncertain. The germline gives CDR1 LGHNA, CDR2 YSLEER. V dropped 0 bases and J dropped 9 bases, with 12 bases sitting between them. CDR3 size: 14 residues. The CDR3, as DNA: TGCGCCAGCAGCCAAGATGGCGGGGATTTGCCCCAGCATTTT. It encodes CASSQDGGDLPQHF.

V usage is TRBV4-2 and J usage is TRBJ2-3, with D possibly matching TRBD2 (6 bases). V was trimmed by 1 base and J by 4 bases, leaving 18 bases between them. The CDR3 totals 17 residues. CDR1 is LGHNA, CDR2 YNFKEQ, per germline. In nucleotides, the CDR3 is TGTGCCAGCAGCCAAGTACGTGGCGGGGCGGGGTCAGATACGCAGTATTTT. Translation gives CASSQVRGGAGSDTQYF.

A few counts support this clonotype. The genes are TRBV4-1 and TRBJ2-3, with 11 nucleotides matching TRBD2. Germline assignment: CDR1 MGHRA and CDR2 YSYEKL. This CDR3 spans 19 amino acids. V shed 0 bases, J shed 2 bases, and the junction held 10 bases outside the gene matches. CDR3 in amino acids: CASSQDPGIAGGYTDTQYF. In nucleotides, the CDR3 is TGCGCCAGCAGCCAAGATCCTGGAATAGCGGGGGGGTACACAGATACGCAGTATTTT.

V and J are TRBV6-5 and TRBJ1-6; 9 nucleotides match TRBD1. The CDR3 consists of 15 residues. Germline assignment: CDR1 MNHEY and CDR2 SVGAGI. With 2 bases clipped from V and 7 bases from J, the junction kept 3 bases outside the gene matches. The chain's CDR3 is CASSYTGQGNSPLHF. The CDR3 DNA reads as TGTGCCAGCAGTTACACTGGACAGGGGAATTCACCCCTCCACTTT.

This clonotype was detected only a few times. The chain couples TRBV11-2 to TRBJ1-2, with D uncertain. Germline V lookup: CDR1 SGHAT, CDR2 FQNNGV. The V end lost 3 bases, the J end lost 2 bases, and 4 bases lay between the germline ends. CDR3 length: 12 residues. CDR3 bases: TGTGCCAGCAGCTTCGGCAACTATGGCTACACCTTC. Translation gives CASSFGNYGYTF.

The chain couples TRBV12-3 or TRBV12-4 to TRBJ2-1, with 9 positions matching TRBD2. With V trimmed by 6 bases and J by 8 bases, 8 bases remained unmatched. The CDR3 is 14 residues long. The CDR3 region has the DNA TGTGCCAGCAGCCCCCCGAGCGGGGGGCATGAGCAGTTCTTC. Its protein product is CASSPPSGGHEQFF.